These T cell receptor beta chains were read from a single sample in a study of cytomegalovirus exposure and HLA in healthy donors. The assay was immunoSEQ multiplex PCR, and TCRdb's table has in-frame clones only and misses some. In the table there are approximately 99,000 clones, roughly 76% of which are singletons. Sequencing was done on a sample of PBMCs. The receptors were sampled from a man in his forties in good health and CMV-seronegative. Both conserved end residues are part of each CDR3. The D gene is left open where the match is weak. Clone sizes are given selectively: once, few, many, or a class where the clone is expanded.

J gene | V gene | clone size | D gene | CDR3 protein | CDR3 DNA
TRBJ1-2 | TRBV6-1 | - | - | CASSGSWERQDYGYTF | TGTGCCAGCAGTGGGTCGTGGGAAAGACAGGACTATGGCTACACCTTC
TRBJ2-3 | TRBV5-1 | - | TRBD2 | CASSLAGGRGDTQYF | TGCGCCAGCAGCTTGGCGGGGGGGCGTGGAGATACGCAGTATTTT
TRBJ2-7 | TRBV28 | - | TRBD2 | CASSTSGGGGEQYF | TGTGCCAGCAGCACTAGCGGGGGGGGAGGCGAGCAGTACTTC
TRBJ2-7 | TRBV2 | few | TRBD1 | CASRGTGGQEEQYF | TGTGCCAGCAGGGGGACAGGAGGGCAGGAGGAGCAGTACTTC
TRBJ1-2 | TRBV11-1 | - | TRBD1 | CASSSQGGYGYTF | TGTGCCAGCAGCTCACAGGGGGGCTATGGCTACACCTTC
TRBJ2-2 | TRBV6-4 | - | TRBD1 | CASSSGQGTGELFF | TGTGCCAGCAGTTCAGGACAGGGCACCGGGGAGCTGTTTTTT
TRBJ2-7 | TRBV7-9 | - | TRBD1 | CASSKTGVSYEQYF | TGTGCCAGCAGCAAAACAGGGGTCTCCTACGAGCAGTACTTC
TRBJ1-2 | TRBV29-1 | - | - | CSAWTANYGYTF | TGCAGCGCTTGGACAGCTAACTATGGCTACACCTTC
TRBJ1-1 | TRBV7-3 | - | - | CASSLSSGGTEAFF | TGTGCCAGCAGCTTATCCTCCGGGGGCACTGAAGCTTTCTTT
TRBJ1-6 | TRBV9 | once | - | CASSVEGGFSPLHF | TGTGCCAGCAGCGTAGAGGGAGGGTTCTCACCCCTCCACTTT
TRBJ2-7 | TRBV19 | - | - | CASSIFGQGSEQYF | TGTGCCAGTAGTATATTTGGGCAGGGGAGCGAGCAGTACTTC
TRBJ2-3 | TRBV6-5 | - | - | CATIRLGGGDTQYF | TGTGCCACCATACGATTGGGGGGAGGAGATACGCAGTATTTT
TRBJ2-3 | TRBV5-1 | few | TRBD1 | CASSPTGGGSSDTQYF | TGCGCCAGCAGCCCAACAGGGGGCGGGTCGTCGGATACGCAGTATTTT
TRBJ2-7 | TRBV19 | - | TRBD1 | CASSPDRGRYEQYF | TGTGCCAGTAGTCCCGACAGGGGGAGATACGAGCAGTACTTC
TRBJ1-4 | TRBV6-1 | - | TRBD1 | CASSVERQGSIGEKLFF | TGTGCCAGCAGTGTAGAAAGACAGGGAAGTATTGGTGAAAAACTGTTTTTT
TRBJ2-3 | TRBV7-9 | - | - | CSSSLAGDTQYF | TGTTCCAGCAGCTTAGCCGGGGATACGCAGTATTTT
TRBJ1-3 | TRBV9 | - | - | CASSAGLASGNTIYF | TGTGCCAGCAGCGCAGGACTGGCCTCTGGAAACACCATATATTTT
TRBJ1-2 | TRBV19 | few | - | CASSIVGLFYGYTF | TGTGCCAGTAGTATAGTTGGACTTTTCTATGGCTACACCTTC
TRBJ1-6 | TRBV11-2 | once | TRBD1 | CASREDRGSNSPLHF | TGTGCCAGCAGAGAAGACAGGGGAAGCAATTCACCCCTCCACTTT
TRBJ1-1 | TRBV7-2 | - | - | CASSPTMFF | TGTGCCAGCAGCCCTACCATGTTCTTT
TRBJ2-5 | TRBV29-1 | - | - | CSVLTGGETQYF | TGCAGCGTTCTTACAGGAGGGGAGACCCAGTACTTC
TRBJ1-2 | TRBV6-5 | few | - | CASSYSWRGGSDRHTF | TGTGCCAGCAGTTACTCTTGGCGGGGCGGGTCCGATCGCCACACCTTC
TRBJ1-5 | TRBV4-1 | - | - | CASSQVDSKVSNQPQHF | TGCGCCAGCAGCCAAGTGGACAGCAAAGTTAGCAATCAGCCCCAGCATTTT
TRBJ2-5 | TRBV7-9 | - | - | CASSPPFRLGGETQYF | TGTGCCAGCAGCCCGCCCTTTAGACTGGGGGGAGAGACCCAGTACTTC
TRBJ2-7 | TRBV2 | once | TRBD2 | CASSTSGGALLLEQYF | TGTGCCAGCAGTACTAGCGGGGGGGCTCTCCTCCTCGAGCAGTACTTC
TRBJ1-5 | TRBV5-4 | few | - | CASSSDRNQPQHF | TGTGCCAGCAGCTCGGACAGAAATCAGCCCCAGCATTTT
TRBJ2-5 | TRBV5-4 | - | TRBD1 | CASSARQGSQETQYF | TGTGCCAGCAGCGCCCGACAGGGGTCGCAGGAGACCCAGTACTTC
TRBJ1-4 | TRBV14 | many | - | CASSRGSHNEKLFF | TGTGCCAGCAGCAGGGGCTCACATAATGAAAAACTGTTTTTT
TRBJ2-7 | TRBV19 | - | TRBD2 | CASSRTSGGYEQYF | TGTGCCAGTAGTAGAACTAGCGGGGGCTACGAGCAGTACTTC
TRBJ2-7 | TRBV6-5 | - | TRBD1 | CASSYSSPGGYEQYF | TGTGCCAGCAGTTACTCGTCGCCAGGGGGCTACGAGCAGTACTTC
TRBJ1-1 | TRBV4-2 | - | - | CASSQDPAYYGTEAFF | TGTGCCAGCAGCCAAGATCCGGCCTACTATGGGACTGAAGCTTTCTTT
TRBJ2-1 | TRBV5-1 | - | - | CASSFRTVRSSYNEQFF | TGCGCCAGCAGCTTCCGGACAGTCCGGAGCTCCTACAATGAGCAGTTCTTC
TRBJ2-5 | TRBV12-5 | - | TRBD2 | CASALGLAGGSETQYF | TGTGCTAGTGCCTTGGGTCTAGCGGGGGGGTCAGAGACCCAGTACTTC
TRBJ1-1 | TRBV5-1 | - | - | CASSLAVGQQNTEAFF | TGCGCCAGCAGCTTGGCGGTTGGACAGCAGAACACTGAAGCTTTCTTT
TRBJ1-6 | TRBV6-5 | - | - | CASSYRNSPLHF | TGTGCCAGCAGTTACCGTAATTCACCCCTCCACTTT
TRBJ2-3 | TRBV5-6 | - | TRBD2 | CASSLLAGTDTQYF | TGTGCCAGCAGCTTGCTAGCGGGCACAGATACGCAGTATTTT
TRBJ2-5 | TRBV4-1 | - | - | CASSQDGGRSETQYF | TGCGCCAGCAGCCAAGACGGGGGGCGCTCAGAGACCCAGTACTTC
TRBJ2-7 | TRBV2 | - | TRBD2 | CASSEWRGGSEEQYF | TGTGCCAGCAGTGAGTGGCGGGGGGGCTCGGAAGAGCAGTACTTC
TRBJ2-7 | TRBV15 | - | - | CATSRTGTFDYEQYF | TGTGCCACCAGCAGGACCGGGACATTTGACTACGAGCAGTACTTC
TRBJ1-6 | TRBV27 | - | - | CASSLSVGLLSSYNSPLHF | TGTGCCAGCAGTTTATCGGTGGGACTGTTGAGCTCCTATAATTCACCCCTCCACTTT
TRBJ2-1 | TRBV6-5 | - | TRBD1 | CASSPTGGWFNEQFF | TGTGCCAGCAGTCCGACAGGGGGATGGTTCAATGAGCAGTTCTTC
TRBJ1-4 | TRBV7-9 | - | - | CASSPHRERPEKLFF | TGTGCCAGCAGCCCACACAGGGAGCGCCCTGAAAAACTGTTTTTT
TRBJ2-1 | TRBV4-1 | many | - | CASSQEPRGPSVF | TGCGCCAGCAGCCAAGAGCCCAGGGGACCCTCGGTCTTC
TRBJ2-7 | TRBV6-5 | few | - | CASSYVGGYEQYF | TGTGCCAGCAGTTACGTCGGGGGCTACGAGCAGTACTTC
TRBJ2-1 | TRBV7-3 | many | TRBD1 | CASRAGTGGVNEQFF | TGTGCCAGCAGAGCCGGGACAGGGGGCGTTAATGAGCAGTTCTTC